This TCR beta chain is drawn from a study of blood T cells in healthy people across ages. At the level of the study: Capture via template switching afforded approximately one barcoded beta molecule per two T cells.

Alongside a J-beta primer mix, a sample-barcoded 5' primer served in a second PCR lasting roughly 6 to 11 cycles. Tags on each cDNA molecule came from a template-switch adaptor with 12 random nucleotides. TCRdb itself ran the 5' RACE reads through MiXCR, one entry per CDR3 protein. The data show 950,000 to 1,200,000 distinct CDR3 sequences, roughly two fifths seen once. J lost 9 bases, V lost 2 bases, and 16 bases had no gene match. The germline gives CDR1 SGHRS, CDR2 YFSETQ. The CDR3 spans 16 residues. Every donor contributed roughly 10 milliliters of peripheral blood by blood draw. This clonotype was obtained from a man between 18 and 29 years old in good health. Sequenced material: blood. The rearrangement joins TRBV5-1 to TRBJ1-1; 7 bases fit TRBD1. The CDR3 loop is CASSFDRERRRTKAFF. CDR3 sequence (DNA): TGCGCCAGCAGCTTTGACAGGGAAAGGAGGCGGACTAAAGCTTTCTTT. Full variable domain (remainder filled in from reference TRBV5-1 and TRBJ1-1): KAGVTQTPRYLIKTRGQQVTLSCSPISGHRSVSWYQQTPGQGLQFLFEYFSETQRNKGNFPGRFSGRQFSNSRSEMNVSTLELGDSALYLCASSFDRERRRTKAFFGQGTRLTVV.